The present entry profiles one TCR beta chain with its context. Its antigen is not yet known. The input lacks base qualities; no much larger clone sits a single base away. With the immunoSEQ assay, which is a bias-controlled multiplex PCR relying on V- and J-specific primers, TCR beta CDR3 regions were amplified from genomic DNA. A second PCR step added a proprietary barcode and Illumina adapter sequences to the CDR3 amplicons. An Illumina MiSeq instrument was used to sequence the CDR3 libraries. As for the authors' bioinformatics: Export and quality control were performed with immunoSEQ Analyzer 3.0, and downstream analyses were performed with R Bioconductor and Immunarch. Only productive rearrangements in the normalized downsampled data set went into calculating the repertoire metrics. In the normalized cohort, clonotypes with more than 5 templates were defined as pathologically expanded. Repertoire diversity was measured with the Inverse Simpson Index. CMV-specificity analyses were carried out on the non-normalized data set to capture all clonotypes. TCRdb holds this immuneACCESS table with in-frame rearrangements only. Some clones are missing; in checked studies, unresolved V genes explain under half, and the rest has no known cause. V, J and clone size are taken as reported in that table, and D and trimming were inferred from the DNA itself. This sample has 46,000 or so clones in its table, and 70% to 90% of those were observed once. Jointly, the top ten make up about 5.6% of the sample.

This record belongs to a study of T cell clonotyping in hematopoietic cell transplantation (TCRdb year 2021). Background on the whole study: Pretransplant samples from recipients were collected after cytoreduction. A total of 135 blood samples were collected in the study from 35 to 45 consecutive transplant recipients and their related donors. Recruitment of patients ran from 2015 to early 2017, and follow-up continued until September 2020 or until death.

Trimming accounts for 0 bases at V and 6 bases at J, while the number of junction bases matched to no gene is 3. CDR1 and CDR2, looked up from the germline V gene, are SGDLS and YYNGEE. Reading from cysteine to phenylalanine, the CDR3 counts 14 amino acids. Only the CDR3 part of the read is kept: 42 bases, read in frame from the first base. Overall results and qualifications from the work: Recipient TCR diversity fell after transplant, with pathologically expanded clonotypes rising progressively from day 30 to day 180. Just a small fraction of recipient repertoires overlapped with donor repertoires, and more than 95% appeared de novo at the given depth. Donor and pretransplant recipient Inverse Simpson Index values predicted broader posttransplant TCR repertoire diversity. The sample size was limited and the cells went unsorted, which meant the CD4 and CD8 repertoire contributions could not be told apart.

The sample's time point, from its label and the paper: recipient sample about 28 days before transplant, after cytoreduction. Blood from recipients was drawn about 28 days before transplant and again at days 30, 100 and 180 after transplant. Using Nuclei Lysis Solution, genomic DNA was extracted from unfractionated peripheral blood mononuclear cells that were either fresh or cryopreserved. Here the chain combines TRBV9 and TRBJ2-7; TRBD1 lines up with 10 middle nucleotides. The TCR was taken from a man aged 55 to 69 with biphenotypic leukemia. Some clones in this sample may be carry-over from other donors' samples. Sequences were derived from peripheral blood mononuclear cells, sampled before stem cell transplant. The CDR3 sequence is CASSVGQGAGEQYF. The nucleotide sequence is given as TGTGCCAGCAGCGTAGGACAGGGGGCTGGCGAGCAGTACTTC.